The 22 T cell receptor beta chains below were found in one sample sequenced in a study of blood T cell repertoires in COVID-19. Profiled with immunoSEQ multiplex PCR; TCRdb holds only in-frame clones, not every one. The sample shows 100,000 to 150,000 clones, approximately 70% of them seen only once. The sample consisted of peripheral blood. The receptor set was obtained from a woman aged 70-85 years with acute or convalescent COVID-19.

The chain combines TRBV5-6 with TRBJ1-2; D is ambiguous. CDR1 and CDR2 (germline): SGHDT, YYEEEE. V lost 4 bases, J lost 5 bases, and 9 bases lay in between. This CDR3 contains 12 residues. CDR3 sequence: CASSREPYGYTF. The CDR3 DNA reads as TGTGCCAGCAGCCGGGAACCTTATGGCTACACCTTC.

The chain links TRBV18 to TRBJ1-2; TRBD1 matches 10 bases. V lost 6 bases, J lost 0 bases, and 7 bases stayed unmatched. Germline V gene lookup returns CDR1 KGHSH and CDR2 LQKENI. The CDR3 loop spans 16 amino acids. The CDR3 DNA reads as TGTGCCAGCTCCGTCGGGACAGGGGTTTCTAACTATGGCTACACCTTC. This translates into CASSVGTGVSNYGYTF.

This clone was counted a few times. This chain uses TRBV18 with TRBJ2-3; D call uncertain. The germline V gene encodes CDR1 KGHSH and CDR2 LQKENI. The CDR3 is made up of 13 amino acids. V lost 4 bases to trimming and J lost 0 bases, with 5 bases between them. The chain's CDR3 is CASSQQSTDTQYF. The DNA for the CDR3 is TGTGCCAGCTCACAACAAAGCACAGATACGCAGTATTTT. Drawing the rest from reference TRBV18 and TRBJ2-3, the complete variable domain is NAGVMQNPRHLVRRRGQEARLRCSPMKGHSHVYWYRQLPEEGLKFMVYLQKENIIDESGMPKERFSAEFPKEGPSILRIQQVVRGDSAAYFCASSQQSTDTQYFGPGTRLTVL.

DNA for the CDR3: TGTGCCAGCAGTTACTCAAAAGGCGGGAGCTACGAGCAGTACTTC. It specifies CASSYSKGGSYEQYF. V and J are TRBV6-5 and TRBJ2-7, with TRBD2 matching 7 bases. V was clipped by 0 bases and J by 3 bases; unmatched bases: 5. Germline lookup yields CDR1 MNHEY and CDR2 SVGAGI. This CDR3 has 15 amino acids.

V and J are TRBV29-1 and TRBJ2-1, with TRBD2 matching 11 bases. The V gene end was trimmed by 2 bases and the J gene end by 7 bases; junction bases not matched to a gene: 4. The CDR3 totals 14 residues. Germline-derived CDR1 and CDR2 are SQVTM and ANQGSEA. CDR3 sequence reads: CSVEIAGGPNEQFF. The CDR3 DNA is TGCAGCGTTGAAATAGCGGGGGGGCCAAATGAGCAGTTCTTC.

The sample holds one count of this clone. The CDR3 nucleotides are TGTGCCAGCAGCTTGGGGGGCGTTGAGCAGTTCTTC. Translated, it gives CASSLGGVEQFF. V is TRBV5-4 and J is TRBJ2-1; TRBD1 might be the D (5 bases). The CDR3 loop spans 12 amino acids. CDR1 is SGHNT, CDR2 YYREEE, per germline (reference sequence). V was pared by 0 bases and J by 9 bases, with 7 bases between.

J is TRBJ2-7 and V is TRBV15; 9 positions agree with TRBD2. The CDR3 has 16 residues. Trimming at V came to 0 bases and at J to 5 bases, leaving 8 bases not matched to a gene. Germline-derived CDR1 and CDR2 are LNHNV and YYDKDF (reference sequence). In DNA form, the CDR3 reads TGTGCCACCAGCAGAGATTTGGGCGGGGGGGCCCACGAGCAGTACTTC. It specifies CATSRDLGGGAHEQYF.

The chain is built from TRBV28 and TRBJ1-5; a weak D match, TRBD1 (5 bases). The germline V gene encodes CDR1 MDHEN and CDR2 SYDVKM. Trimming cost V 2 bases and J 4 bases, with 12 bases left between them. The CDR3 has 15 residues. CDR3 in DNA: TGTGCCAGCAGTTTAACCAGGGCTGGGAATCAGCCCCAGCATTTT. It translates to CASSLTRAGNQPQHF. The full variable domain, in which reference TRBV28 and TRBJ1-5 provide the parts outside the CDR3, is DVKVTQSSRYLVKRTGEKVFLECVQDMDHENMFWYRQDPGLGLRLIYFSYDVKMKEKGDIPEGYSVSREKKERFSLILESASTNQTSMYLCASSLTRAGNQPQHFGDGTRLSIL.

The sample holds a few counts of this clone. CDR3 bases: TGTGCCAGCACCCCATTAGGGGTTAACACTGAAGCTTTCTTT. Protein sequence: CASTPLGVNTEAFF. The genes are TRBV6-6 and TRBJ1-1; D is possibly TRBD1 (5 bases). CDR1 MNHNY and CDR2 SVGAGI come from the germline V gene (reference sequence). The CDR3 totals 14 residues. V lost 7 bases to trimming and J lost 2 bases, with 14 bases between them.

The chain links TRBV5-1 to TRBJ2-3; 13 positions match TRBD2. Germline assignment: CDR1 SGHRS and CDR2 YFSETQ. The CDR3 is 16 amino acids. Unmatched junction bases numbered 4, after V lost 3 bases and J lost 3 bases. The CDR3: CASSYPGLAGTDTQYF. The CDR3 region has the DNA TGCGCCAGCAGCTATCCGGGACTAGCGGGAACAGATACGCAGTATTTT.

The V gene is TRBV28, the J gene TRBJ2-1; 8 bases map to TRBD2. This CDR3 is 15 amino acids long. J was trimmed by 3 bases and V by 6 bases; bases with no gene match: 7. Germline V gene lookup returns CDR1 MDHEN and CDR2 SYDVKM. CDR3 region: CASSTSGRIYNEQFF. In nucleotides, the CDR3 is TGTGCCAGCAGCACCAGCGGGAGAATCTACAATGAGCAGTTCTTC.

This CDR3 reads CASSVVAGGPQDTQYF. CDR3 DNA: TGTGCCAGCAGCGTAGTTGCGGGAGGTCCGCAGGATACGCAGTATTTT. The chain uses TRBV9 and TRBJ2-3, with 8 bases fitting TRBD2. The CDR3 consists of 16 residues. Trimming cost V 0 bases and J 6 bases; bases outside gene matches: 9. Germline V gene data show CDR1 as SGDLS and CDR2 as YYNGEE.

This chain joins TRBV6-5 and TRBJ2-3; D unclear. V lost 9 bases and J lost 2, with 9 bases in between. Germline loops: CDR1 MNHEY, CDR2 SVGAGI. This CDR3 comprises 12 residues. CDR3: CASLENTDTQYF. CDR3 DNA sequence: TGTGCCAGTTTAGAAAACACAGATACGCAGTATTTT.

The chain employs TRBV27 and TRBJ2-3; 8 bases are shared with TRBD2. Germline V gene sequence: CDR1 MNHEY, CDR2 SMNVEV (reference sequence). This CDR3 is built from 16 residues. V was clipped by 2 bases and J by 3 bases; unmatched bases: 7. The CDR3, as DNA: TGTGCCAGCAGTTTAATGTCTAGCGGGCCGACAGATACGCAGTATTTT. Its protein product is CASSLMSSGPTDTQYF.

This clone was recorded once. The chain carries TRBV4-1 and TRBJ2-2, with D maybe TRBD2 (5 bases). CDR1 MGHRA and CDR2 YSYEKL come from the germline V gene. The CDR3 has 17 amino acids. V lost 0 bases and J lost 0, with 11 bases in between. CDR3 DNA sequence: TGCGCCAGCAGCCAAGAGCGGGCGGCTGCGAACACCGGGGAGCTGTTTTTT. Amino acid sequence: CASSQERAAANTGELFF.

V usage is TRBV28 and J usage is TRBJ1-6; 9 nucleotides line up with TRBD1. The length of the CDR3 is 14 residues. Looked up from germline, CDR1 is MDHEN and CDR2 is SYDVKM. J was trimmed by 9 bases and V by 4 bases; bases with no gene match: 4. CDR3 amino acids: CASSSTGGTSPLHF. In nucleotides, the CDR3 is TGTGCCAGCAGTTCTACAGGGGGCACTTCACCCCTCCACTTT.

This chain uses TRBV5-1 with TRBJ1-1; a weak D match, TRBD1 (5 bases). CDR3 length: 16 amino acids. CDR1 and CDR2 from the germline V gene are SGHRS and YFSETQ. V gave up 7 bases and J gave up 3 bases, with 22 bases separating them. The CDR3 protein is CASGKTTAGVDTEAFF. The CDR3 DNA is TGCGCCAGCGGAAAAACGACAGCGGGAGTGGACACTGAAGCTTTCTTT.

Only a few counts were recorded for this clone. The chain combines TRBV7-2 with TRBJ2-7; weak D call: TRBD2 (6 bases). V lost 2 bases, J lost 7 bases, and 9 bases lay in between. The germline gives CDR1 SGHTA, CDR2 FQGNSA. The CDR3 is 12 residues long. The CDR3 nucleotides are TGTGCCAGCAGCTTACTAGCGAGGGAGCAGTACTTC. Translation: CASSLLAREQYF. The entire variable domain, with the rest obtained from reference TRBV7-2 and TRBJ2-7, is as follows: GAGVSQSPSNKVTEKGKDVELRCDPISGHTALYWYRQSLGQGLEFLIYFQGNSAPDKSGLPSDRFSAERTGGSVSTLTIQRTQQEDSAVYLCASSLLAREQYFGPGTRLTVT.

This clone was seen many times. Other nucleotide sequences from this sample produce the same CDR3. The chain has TRBV19 and TRBJ1-6, with a possible D match to TRBD1 (5 bases). CDR3 length: 12 residues. Trimming pared 1 base from V and 12 bases from J, leaving 7 bases between. Germline V lookup: CDR1 LNHDA, CDR2 SQIVND (reference sequence). The CDR3 DNA reads as TGTGCCAGTAGTATAGTCGGGGGACCCCTCCACTTT. Its protein is CASSIVGGPLHF. The whole variable domain, remainder taken from reference TRBV19 and TRBJ1-6, is DGGITQSPKYLFRKEGQNVTLSCEQNLNHDAMYWYRQDPGQGLRLIYYSQIVNDFQKGDIAEGYSVSREKKESFPLTVTSAQKNPTAFYLCASSIVGGPLHFGNGTRLTVT.

The chain links TRBV28 to TRBJ1-2; no reliable D call. V was clipped by 6 bases and J by 5 bases, with 16 bases between them. The CDR3 sequence is 14 residues long. The germline CDR1 and CDR2 sequences are MDHEN and SYDVKM. CDR3 sequence (DNA): TGTGCCAGCAGAAAAGGAAGGGAGGTATATGGCTACACCTTC. Protein: CASRKGREVYGYTF.

This clone occurred a few times. The chain links TRBV19 to TRBJ2-7; 11 bases are shared with TRBD1. Per germline, CDR1 LNHDA and CDR2 SQIVND (reference sequence). The CDR3 extends over 15 amino acids. Trimming at V came to 5 bases and at J to 7 bases, leaving 10 bases not matched to a gene. The CDR3 nucleotides are TGTGCCAGTAGTGGCCCGGGACAGGGGGGTATGGAGCAGTACTTC. This sequence encodes CASSGPGQGGMEQYF.

The chain is built from TRBV5-6 and TRBJ1-2; 11 bases fit TRBD1. The length of the CDR3 is 15 residues. The ends lost 4 bases at V and 5 bases at J; junction bases unmatched: 7. The germline V gene encodes CDR1 SGHDT and CDR2 YYEEEE. The CDR3 loop is CASSPGTGGKYGYTF. The CDR3 DNA is TGTGCCAGCAGCCCCGGGACAGGGGGTAAATATGGCTACACCTTC.